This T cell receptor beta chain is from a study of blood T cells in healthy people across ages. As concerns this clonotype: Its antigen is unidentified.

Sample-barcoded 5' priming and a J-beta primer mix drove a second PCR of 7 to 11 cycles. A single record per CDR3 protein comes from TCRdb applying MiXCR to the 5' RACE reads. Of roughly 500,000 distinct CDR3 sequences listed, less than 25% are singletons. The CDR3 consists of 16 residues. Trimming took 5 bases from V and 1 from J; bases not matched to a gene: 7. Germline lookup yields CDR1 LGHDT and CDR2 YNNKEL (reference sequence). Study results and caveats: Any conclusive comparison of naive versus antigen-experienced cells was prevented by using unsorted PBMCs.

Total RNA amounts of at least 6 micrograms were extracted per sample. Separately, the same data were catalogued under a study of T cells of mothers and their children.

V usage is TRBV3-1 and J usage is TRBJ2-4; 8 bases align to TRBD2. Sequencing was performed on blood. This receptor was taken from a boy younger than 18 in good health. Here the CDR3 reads CASSYQSGGAKNIQYF. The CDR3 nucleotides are TGTGCCAGCAGCTATCAGAGCGGGGGTGCCAAAAACATTCAGTACTTC.